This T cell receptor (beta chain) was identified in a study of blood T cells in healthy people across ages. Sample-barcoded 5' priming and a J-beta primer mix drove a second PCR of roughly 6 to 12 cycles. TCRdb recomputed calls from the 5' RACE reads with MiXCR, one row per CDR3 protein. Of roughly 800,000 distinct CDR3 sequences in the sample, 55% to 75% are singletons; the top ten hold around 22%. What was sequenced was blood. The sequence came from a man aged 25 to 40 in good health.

The CDR3 is CSVEDRREGNIQYF. CDR3 DNA: TGCAGCGTTGAAGATCGCAGGGAGGGGAACATTCAGTACTTC. The V call is TRBV29-1, the J call TRBJ2-4; 7 bases are a match to TRBD2. Germline CDR1 and CDR2: SQVTM and ANQGSEA. The CDR3 is 14 amino acids. The V segment lost 0 bases and the J segment 7 bases; nucleotides outside the gene matches: 6. Full variable domain (outside the CDR3, taken from reference TRBV29-1 and TRBJ2-4): SAVISQKPSRDICQRGTSLTIQCQVDSQVTMMFWYRQQPGQSLTLIATANQGSEATYESGFVIDKFPISRPNLTFSTLTVSNMSPEDSSIYLCSVEDRREGNIQYFGAGTRLSVL.